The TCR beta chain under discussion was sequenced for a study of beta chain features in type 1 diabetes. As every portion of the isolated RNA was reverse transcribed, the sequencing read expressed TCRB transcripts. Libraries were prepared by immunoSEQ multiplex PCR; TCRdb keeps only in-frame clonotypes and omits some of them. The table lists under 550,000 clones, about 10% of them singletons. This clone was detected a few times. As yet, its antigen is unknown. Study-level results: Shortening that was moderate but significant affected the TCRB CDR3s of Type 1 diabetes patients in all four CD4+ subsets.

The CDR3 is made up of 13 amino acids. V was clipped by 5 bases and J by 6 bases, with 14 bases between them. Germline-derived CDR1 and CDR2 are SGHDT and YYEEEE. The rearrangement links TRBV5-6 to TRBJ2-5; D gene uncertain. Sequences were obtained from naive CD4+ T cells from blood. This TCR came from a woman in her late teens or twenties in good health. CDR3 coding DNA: TGTGCCAGCAGTCCGTACAACCGAAAGACCCAGTACTTC. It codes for CASSPYNRKTQYF.